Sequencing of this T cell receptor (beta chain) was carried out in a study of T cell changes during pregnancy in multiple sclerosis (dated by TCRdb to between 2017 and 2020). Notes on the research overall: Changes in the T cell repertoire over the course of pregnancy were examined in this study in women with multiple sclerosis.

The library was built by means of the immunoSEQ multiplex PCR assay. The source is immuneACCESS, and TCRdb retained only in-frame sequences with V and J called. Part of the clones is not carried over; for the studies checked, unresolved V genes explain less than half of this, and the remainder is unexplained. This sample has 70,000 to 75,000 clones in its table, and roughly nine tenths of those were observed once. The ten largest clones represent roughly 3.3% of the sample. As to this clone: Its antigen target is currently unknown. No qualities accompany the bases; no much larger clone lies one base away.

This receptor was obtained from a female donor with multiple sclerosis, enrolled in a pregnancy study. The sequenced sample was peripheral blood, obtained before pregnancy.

The DNA sequence is TGTGCCAGCAGCCGGGGACTAGCGGGAGGCCAAGAGACCCAGTACTTC. Its coded protein is CASSRGLAGGQETQYF. The chain couples TRBV7-8 to TRBJ2-5; a stretch of 15 junction bases matches TRBD2. The CDR3 contains 16 residues, cysteine and phenylalanine counted. Solely the CDR3 DNA is kept, with 48 bases framed from the first base. For CDR1 and CDR2, the germline V gene lists SGHVS and FQNEAQ. The junction shows trimming of 5 bases on V and 1 base on J, and the gene matches do not reach 2 bases of it. Where the CDR3 stops, the reference TRBV7-8 and TRBJ2-5 genes take over; the full variable domain is GAGVSQSPRYKVAKRGQDVALRCDPISGHVSLFWYQQALGQGPEFLTYFQNEAQLDKSGLPSDRFFAERPEGSVSTLKIQRTQQEDSAVYLCASSRGLAGGQETQYFGPGTRLLVL.